This entry concerns a single TCR beta chain. Trimming shortened V by 5 bases and J by 3 bases, and 15 bases separated the two germline ends. The germline gives CDR1 WSHSY, CDR2 SAAADI. This CDR3 is built from 15 residues. The data stem from a study of technical replicates of blood from a handful of donors. The method was immunoSEQ multiplex PCR; TCRdb's version includes in-frame clones alone and lacks a portion of them. This table has just under 85,000 clones, around nine tenths appearing once. The sample comprised T cells isolated from PBMCs. This chain connects TRBV10-2 to TRBJ2-3; D call uncertain. This receptor was taken from a human donor in good health. The CDR3 DNA follows: TGCGCCAGCAGTCAGCTCCCCCTAGGAACAGATACGCAGTATTTT. Its translation: CASSQLPLGTDTQYF.